This TCR beta chain appears in the sequencing data of a study of regulatory T cells in long-lasting Graves disease. Across the whole study: Patients with new Graves' disease had used antithyroid drugs below 3 months.

CDR3 length: 13 amino acids. Per the germline V gene, CDR1 is DFQATT and CDR2 is SNEGSKA (reference sequence). In its sample, this clonotype was seen a few times. One end of the junction is discordant with germline, which a read error may explain. To make TCR beta libraries, researchers used iRepertoire HTBI primers and Arm-PCR of CDR3 regions. MiXCR, applied by TCRdb to the multiplex PCR reads, yields one record per CDR3 protein. The sample lists about 440,000 distinct CDR3 sequences; about 15% were seen once. As for time point: newly diagnosed GD, antithyroid drugs for less than 3 months. After RNA was extracted from PBMCs, the TCR library was made from it. The patients were enrolled through endocrinology in Xi'an, China. The data also belong to a second study, concerning T cells in Graves' hyperthyroidism and ophthalmopathy. As that study records: Primed by the HTBI set, a first-round RT-PCR was run on the TCR CDR3.

The source is a woman aged 25 to 39 with Graves disease. Sequencing used peripheral blood mononuclear cells (PBMCs), obtained at new diagnosis, from a patient treated with antithyroid drugs. The chain uses TRBV20-1 and TRBJ2-1; 10 bases line up with TRBD2. The CDR3 sequence is CTKGLAGVQEQFF. The DNA of the CDR3 is TGTACAAAAGGGCTAGCGGGAGTACAGGAGCAGTTCTTC.